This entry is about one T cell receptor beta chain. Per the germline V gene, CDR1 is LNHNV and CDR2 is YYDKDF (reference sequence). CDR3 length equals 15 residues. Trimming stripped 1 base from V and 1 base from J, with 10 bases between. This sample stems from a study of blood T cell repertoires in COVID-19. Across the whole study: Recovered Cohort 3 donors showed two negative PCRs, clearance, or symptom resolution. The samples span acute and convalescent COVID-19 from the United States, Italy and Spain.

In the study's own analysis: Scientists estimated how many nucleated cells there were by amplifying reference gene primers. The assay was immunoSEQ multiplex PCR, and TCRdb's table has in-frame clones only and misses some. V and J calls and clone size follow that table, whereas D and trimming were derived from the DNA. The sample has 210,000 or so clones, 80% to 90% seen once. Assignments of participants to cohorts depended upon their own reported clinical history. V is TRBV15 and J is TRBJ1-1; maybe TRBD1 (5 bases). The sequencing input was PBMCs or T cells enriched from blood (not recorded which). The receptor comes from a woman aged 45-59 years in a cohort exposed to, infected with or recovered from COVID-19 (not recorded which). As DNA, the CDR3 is TGTGCCACCAGCAGAGTGGGGGGGGAGAACACTGAAGCTTTCTTT. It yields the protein CATSRVGGENTEAFF.